Following are 24 T cell receptor beta chains from one sample sequenced in a study of PD-1 blockade in classical Hodgkin lymphoma. Time point denoted: cycle 4 day 1 (C4D1), after five to seven weeks of nivolumab. All trial patients relapsed after autologous stem cell transplantation. Generated by immunoSEQ multiplex PCR, the TCRdb table keeps only in-frame clones and is missing some. The sample lists some 90,000 clones; over 75% were seen once. This specimen was peripheral blood mononuclear cells (PBMCs), taken before the fourth cycle of nivolumab. These receptors came from a human donor with classical Hodgkin lymphoma.

The rearrangement joins TRBV5-8 to TRBJ2-2; TRBD1 agrees at 7 bases. The V gene end was trimmed by 5 bases and the J gene end by 0 bases; junction bases not matched to a gene: 13. The CDR3 is made up of 18 amino acids. Per germline, CDR1 SGHTS and CDR2 YDEGEE. The CDR3 reads CASSTTITGTANTGELFF. CDR3 DNA sequence: TGTGCCAGCAGTACTACGATTACAGGGACAGCGAACACCGGGGAGCTGTTTTTT.

The V gene is TRBV5-1, the J gene TRBJ1-1; possibly TRBD1 for D (5 bases). The CDR3 has 14 amino acids. The germline gives CDR1 SGHRS, CDR2 YFSETQ. The V end was cut by 0 bases, the J end by 1 base, with 7 bases between. The DNA for the CDR3 is TGCGCCAGCAGCTTGGGAGGGGCGAACACTGAAGCTTTCTTT. This codes for CASSLGGANTEAFF.

This clone was observed a handful of times. The chain recombines TRBV12-5 with TRBJ2-1, with 10 bases fitting TRBD2. The J segment lost 7 bases and the V segment lost 5 bases, leaving 8 bases of the junction unmatched. The CDR3 contains 15 residues. The germline V gene encodes CDR1 LGHNT and CDR2 FRNRAP. The CDR3: CASGLAGAGTNEQFF. In DNA form, the CDR3 reads TGTGCTAGTGGTCTAGCGGGAGCGGGGACAAATGAGCAGTTCTTC. The entire variable domain, with the rest obtained from reference TRBV12-5 and TRBJ2-1, is as follows: DARVTQTPRHKVTEMGQEVTMRCQPILGHNTVFWYRQTMMQGLELLAYFRNRAPLDDSGMPKDRFSAEMPDATLATLKIQPSEPRDSAVYFCASGLAGAGTNEQFFGPGTRLTVL.

This chain joins TRBV7-3 and TRBJ2-5, with D possibly being TRBD1 (6 bases). The CDR3 has 13 residues. Germline-derived CDR1 and CDR2 are SGHTA and FQGTGA. The V gene lost 2 bases and the J gene lost 5 bases, with 9 bases spanning the gap. The CDR3 region has the DNA TGTGCCAGCAGCTTACAGGGGTGGGAGACCCAGTACTTC. Its protein product is CASSLQGWETQYF.

J is TRBJ1-1 and V is TRBV27; 9 bases agree with TRBD1. J was trimmed by 0 bases and V by 3 bases; bases with no gene match: 8. Germline V gene lookup returns CDR1 MNHEY and CDR2 SMNVEV (reference sequence). This CDR3 is built from 17 residues. In DNA, the CDR3 is TGTGCCAGCAGTTTCGCCGGACAGGGGTTGGTGAACACTGAAGCTTTCTTT. Encoded protein: CASSFAGQGLVNTEAFF.

This sequence joins TRBV28 and TRBJ2-4; D unresolved. The CDR3 extends over 16 amino acids. V lost 3 bases and J 2 bases, leaving 14 bases between the germline ends. The germline CDR1 and CDR2 sequences are MDHEN and SYDVKM. This chain's CDR3 is CASSLGSVPSKNIQYF. The DNA for the CDR3 is TGTGCCAGCAGTTTGGGATCAGTTCCTTCCAAAAACATTCAGTACTTC. Variable domain in full (rest from reference TRBV28 and TRBJ2-4): DVKVTQSSRYLVKRTGEKVFLECVQDMDHENMFWYRQDPGLGLRLIYFSYDVKMKEKGDIPEGYSVSREKKERFSLILESASTNQTSMYLCASSLGSVPSKNIQYFGAGTRLSVL.

The chain recombines TRBV9 with TRBJ2-1; D is undetermined. The germline V and J ends were trimmed by 2 bases and 0 bases, with 12 bases remaining between them. The CDR3 runs 16 residues. The germline CDR1 and CDR2 sequences are SGDLS and YYNGEE. The CDR3 nucleotides read TGTGCCAGCAGCGTCCAAGTCCACAGCTCCTACAATGAGCAGTTCTTC. Translation gives CASSVQVHSSYNEQFF.

For this clone: This specimen includes other DNA sequences encoding the same CDR3. J is TRBJ2-3 and V is TRBV18; D not resolved. The V and J ends lost 3 bases and 0 bases respectively, with 4 bases between them. The CDR3 covers 13 residues. Germline V gene lookup returns CDR1 KGHSH and CDR2 LQKENI. CDR3 in DNA: TGTGCCAGCTCACCCCCAAGCACAGATACGCAGTATTTT. This translates into CASSPPSTDTQYF.

The J gene is TRBJ2-2, the V gene TRBV5-4; 11 positions match TRBD1. The germline V gene encodes CDR1 SGHNT and CDR2 YYREEE (reference sequence). Losses at the gene ends were 3 bases for V and 3 bases for J; bases not matched to a gene: 1. The CDR3 totals 15 residues. The CDR3 sequence: CASSWDRGDTGELFF. CDR3 nucleotide sequence: TGTGCCAGCAGCTGGGACAGGGGGGACACCGGGGAGCTGTTTTTT.

The chain combines TRBV11-2 with TRBJ2-3, with D perhaps matching TRBD2 (7 bases). Trimming cost V 3 bases and J 3 bases, with 13 bases left between them. Germline assignment: CDR1 SGHAT and CDR2 FQNNGV. The CDR3 is 15 amino acids. The CDR3 protein is CASSFRGARTDTQYF. CDR3 coding DNA: TGTGCCAGCAGCTTTCGGGGGGCGAGGACAGATACGCAGTATTTT.

The CDR3 DNA sequence: TGCGCCAGCAGCTTCTCTGGGGCCTACAATGAGCAGTTCTTC. Amino acid sequence: CASSFSGAYNEQFF. This sequence joins TRBV5-1 and TRBJ2-1; D unresolved. This CDR3 contains 14 residues. The germline gives CDR1 SGHRS, CDR2 YFSETQ. V was shortened by 2 bases and J by 2 bases, with 8 bases between the two germline ends.

This CDR3 reads CASSPVTGTNYGYTF. The CDR3, as DNA: TGTGCCAGCTCACCAGTGACAGGGACTAACTATGGCTACACCTTC. This rearrangement joins TRBV18 to TRBJ1-2, with TRBD1 matching 7 bases. Germline CDR1 is KGHSH and CDR2 is LQKENI. Trimming at V came to 2 bases and at J to 0 bases, leaving 3 bases not matched to a gene. The CDR3 contains 15 residues. Supplemented by reference TRBV18 and TRBJ1-2, the full variable domain reads NAGVMQNPRHLVRRRGQEARLRCSPMKGHSHVYWYRQLPEEGLKFMVYLQKENIIDESGMPKERFSAEFPKEGPSILRIQQVVRGDSAAYFCASSPVTGTNYGYTFGSGTRLTVV.

This rearrangement joins TRBV6-6 to TRBJ2-7, with 8 bases lining up with TRBD2. V lost 5 bases and J lost 3; bases outside the gene matches: 9. Germline V gene sequence: CDR1 MNHNY, CDR2 SVGAGI (reference sequence). The CDR3 totals 15 residues. The CDR3 bases are TGTGCCAGCAGTCCCCAAGGAGCGGGAGTCTACGAGCAGTACTTC. It specifies CASSPQGAGVYEQYF.

This clone was recorded only once. The V call is TRBV18, the J call TRBJ1-1; 8 positions match TRBD1. This CDR3 region has 15 residues. J was trimmed by 4 bases and V by 2 bases; bases with no gene match: 6. Germline loops: CDR1 KGHSH, CDR2 LQKENI. The CDR3 here is CASSPGAGGLTEAFF. The CDR3 DNA reads TGTGCCAGCTCACCAGGCGCAGGGGGCCTCACTGAAGCTTTCTTT.

The chain is built from TRBV28 and TRBJ2-4; D is possibly TRBD1 or TRBD2 (5 bases each). The CDR3 covers 12 residues. Trimming cost V 7 bases and J 8 bases, with 12 bases left between them. Germline V gene data show CDR1 as MDHEN and CDR2 as SYDVKM. CDR3 residues: CASTNPGHIQYF. The DNA of the CDR3 is TGTGCCAGCACGAATCCGGGGCACATTCAGTACTTC.

The CDR3 bases are TGTGCCAGCAGCCGACTAGCGGGAGGTAGTACAGATACGCAGTATTTT. Its translation is CASSRLAGGSTDTQYF. The chain recombines TRBV4-2 with TRBJ2-3; 13 bases match TRBD2. This CDR3 contains 16 residues. CDR1 and CDR2 from the germline V gene are LGHNA and YNFKEQ. Trimming removed 4 bases from V and 3 bases from J; junction bases left unmatched: 4.

The chain is built from TRBV28 and TRBJ2-7, with no clear D. Germline values: CDR1 MDHEN, CDR2 SYDVKM. Trimming pared 5 bases from V and 2 bases from J, leaving 16 bases between. This CDR3 region has 15 residues. CDR3 amino acids: CASSTTDSRTYEQYF. Written as DNA, the CDR3 is TGTGCCAGCAGTACCACAGACTCTCGAACCTACGAGCAGTACTTC.

The chain links TRBV4-1 to TRBJ2-3; D is perhaps TRBD2 (6 bases). The CDR3 has 16 residues. V lost 2 bases to trimming and J lost 3 bases, with 15 bases between them. CDR1 and CDR2 (germline): MGHRA, YSYEKL. CDR3 amino acids: CASSQRDSKGTDTQYF. The CDR3 bases are TGCGCCAGCAGCCAACGGGACTCAAAGGGGACAGATACGCAGTATTTT.

This clone has a single count. The chain has TRBV6-1 and TRBJ2-1; 7 nucleotides match TRBD2. Trimming cost V 2 bases and J 4 bases; bases outside gene matches: 2. CDR1 and CDR2 (germline): MNHNS, SASEGT. The length of the CDR3 is 14 residues. Here the CDR3 reads CASSEFSGYNEQFF. The CDR3 DNA follows: TGTGCCAGCAGTGAATTTAGCGGGTACAATGAGCAGTTCTTC.

This clone occurred a few times. The chain has TRBV19 and TRBJ2-2; 10 bases map to TRBD1. Germline CDR1 reads LNHDA; CDR2 reads SQIVND (reference sequence). The ends lost 8 bases at V and 0 bases at J; junction bases unmatched: 3. CDR3 length equals 15 residues. CDR3 sequence: CASRDRGPNTGELFF. The DNA of the CDR3 is TGTGCCAGTCGAGACAGGGGGCCGAACACCGGGGAGCTGTTTTTT.

This chain joins TRBV7-9 and TRBJ1-6, with D possibly matching TRBD1 (6 bases). CDR1 and CDR2 from the germline V gene are SEHNR and FQNEAQ (reference sequence). With 1 base removed from V and 5 bases from J, the gap between germline ends came to 15 bases. The CDR3 consists of 17 residues. The CDR3 DNA reads as TGTGCCAGCAGCTTAGGGGGGTCACAGGGCAATAATTCACCCCTCCACTTT. Its protein is CASSLGGSQGNNSPLHF.

The chain carries TRBV5-1 and TRBJ2-7; TRBD1 matches 12 bases. This CDR3 has 15 amino acids. The trim removed 5 bases at V and 3 bases at J, leaving 6 bases unmatched. In germline, CDR1 is SGHRS, CDR2 YFSETQ. The CDR3 DNA reads as TGCGCCAGCAGTTACGGGACAGGGGGCAACTACGAGCAGTACTTC. It codes for CASSYGTGGNYEQYF.

The rearrangement links TRBV7-2 to TRBJ2-5; possibly TRBD1 or TRBD2 for D (5 bases each). V gave up 5 bases and J gave up 2 bases, with 15 bases separating them. Germline lookup yields CDR1 SGHTA and CDR2 FQGNSA. The CDR3 runs 15 residues. CDR3 loop: CASSPSWGSQETQYF. The CDR3 region has the DNA TGTGCCAGCAGCCCGAGCTGGGGGAGTCAAGAGACCCAGTACTTC.

V and J are TRBV30 and TRBJ2-7, with TRBD1 matching over 9 bases. The ends lost 5 bases at V and 4 bases at J; junction bases unmatched: 3. Germline assignment: CDR1 GTSNPN and CDR2 SVGIG (reference sequence). This CDR3 is built from 12 residues. CDR3: CAWGQGRYEQYF. Here the CDR3 DNA reads TGTGCCTGGGGACAGGGGAGGTACGAGCAGTACTTC.